The 19 T cell receptor beta chains below were found in one sample sequenced in a study of molecular identifiers for immune sequencing clone quantification. Each CDR3 protein is one row after TCRdb ran MiXCR on the PCR reads. The sample yields 97,000 or so distinct CDR3 sequences, approximately 24% seen once. Specimen: naive CD8+ T cells from blood, with Jurkat cell RNA spiked in. Subset denoted: FACS-sorted CD8+CD4-CCR7+CD45RA+ naive T cells. These receptors were collected from a human donor in good health. Some libraries in this study had Jurkat cell RNA spiked in.

This clonotype appeared a few times. The chain is built from TRBV5-6 and TRBJ2-1; D perhaps matches TRBD2 (6 bases). V lost 4 bases and J lost 0, with 17 bases in between. The CDR3 totals 17 residues. Germline assignment: CDR1 SGHDT and CDR2 YYEEEE. The CDR3 spells CASSPWTTRSSYNEQFF. DNA of the CDR3: TGTGCCAGCAGCCCCTGGACTACCCGGAGCTCCTACAATGAGCAGTTCTTC.

The chain combines TRBV4-3 with TRBJ2-3, with 11 bases lining up with TRBD2. V shed 4 bases and J 8 bases; nucleotides not matched to a gene: 17. The CDR3 totals 18 residues. Germline CDR1 reads LGHNA; CDR2 reads YSLEER. CDR3 nucleotides: TGCGCCAGCAGCCCCCTAGCGGGGGGCCCCGGTCGCCCCGCTACGCAGTATTTT. As protein: CASSPLAGGPGRPATQYF.

This clonotype has ten or more counts. The gene calls are TRBV25-1 and TRBJ2-3; 11 nucleotides align to TRBD2. CDR1 and CDR2 (germline): MGHDK, SYGVNS. The J segment lost 4 bases and the V segment lost 3 bases, leaving 6 bases of the junction unmatched. This CDR3 contains 16 residues. This chain's CDR3 is CASSEPPGLAADTQYF. CDR3 DNA sequence: TGTGCCAGCAGTGAGCCCCCGGGACTAGCGGCAGATACGCAGTATTTT. Full variable domain (missing parts from reference TRBV25-1 and TRBJ2-3): EADIYQTPRYLVIGTGKKITLECSQTMGHDKMYWYQQDPGMELHLIHYSYGVNSTEKGDLSSESTVSRIRTEHFPLTLESARPSHTSQYLCASSEPPGLAADTQYFGPGTRLTVL.

Only a few counts were recorded for this clonotype. The J gene is TRBJ2-1, the V gene TRBV6-5; TRBD1 agrees at 7 bases. The CDR3 covers 15 residues. Trimming at V came to 0 bases and at J to 7 bases, leaving 6 bases not matched to a gene. CDR1 is MNHEY, CDR2 SVGAGI, per germline. CDR3 sequence reads: CASSYSTGAANEQFF. The CDR3 DNA reads TGTGCCAGCAGTTACTCTACAGGGGCGGCGAATGAGCAGTTCTTC.

This clonotype appeared a single time. With a much larger clone just one base away, this may be a read error. The V call is TRBV18, the J call TRBJ2-2; possible D gene TRBD2, 6 bases. CDR1 KGHSH and CDR2 LQKENI come from the germline V gene. CDR3 size: 14 residues. In DNA, the CDR3 is TGTGACAGCTCACCAGGGACGGAGGGACGGGAGCTGTTTTTT. This encodes CDSSPGTEGRELFF.

There are a few counts of this clonotype. V gene TRBV4-3 combines with J gene TRBJ1-1; a possible D gene is TRBD1 (5 bases). The length of the CDR3 is 17 residues. Germline V CDR1 and CDR2: LGHNA, YSLEER. The V and J ends lost 0 bases and 3 bases respectively, with 17 bases between them. CDR3 residues: CASSQDVSGRGDTEAFF. CDR3 in DNA: TGCGCCAGCAGCCAAGATGTGTCAGGGCGCGGGGACACTGAAGCTTTCTTT.

Comments on this clonotype: It may be a read error: a sequence one base away is much more abundant. This sequence joins TRBV20-1 and TRBJ2-7; 11 nucleotides line up with TRBD1. This CDR3 comprises 13 residues. The germline gives CDR1 DFQATT, CDR2 SNEGSKA (reference sequence). CDR3 bases: TGCAGTGCTAGAGGGACAGGGGGCTACGAGCAGTCCTTC. As protein: CSARGTGGYEQSF.

This clonotype was counted a few times. The rearrangement joins TRBV12-5 to TRBJ2-1, with D perhaps TRBD1 or TRBD2 (6 bases each). Trimming removed 6 bases at V and 8 bases at J, with 14 bases between. There are 13 residues in the CDR3. The germline V gene has CDR1 LGHNT and CDR2 FRNRAP. CDR3 residues: CASGRLGGYEQFF. The DNA for the CDR3 is TGTGCTAGTGGCCGACTAGGGGGTTATGAGCAGTTCTTC.

This clonotype was recorded many times. CDR3 DNA sequence: TGTGCCAGCAGCTTGCGGACTCAAGAGACCCAGTACTTC. The encoded protein is CASSLRTQETQYF. The V call is TRBV5-6, the J call TRBJ2-5, with D perhaps matching TRBD2 (5 bases). The germline CDR1 and CDR2 sequences are SGHDT and YYEEEE. V shed 1 base and J shed 2 bases, with 6 bases lying between them. The CDR3 runs to 13 residues.

This clonotype was detected many times. V and J are TRBV3-1 and TRBJ1-1; D unclear. The CDR3 loop spans 14 amino acids. Germline CDR1 reads LGHDT; CDR2 reads YNNKEL (reference sequence). The V end was cut by 1 base, the J end by 2 bases, with 8 bases between. DNA of the CDR3: TGTGCCAGCAGCCAAGGGATGGCTAACACTGAAGCTTTCTTT. Translation: CASSQGMANTEAFF.

Ten or more counts support this clonotype. The CDR3 DNA sequence: TGTGCCAGCAGCCAAGATGACAGGATGAACACTGAAGCTTTCTTT. Translated: CASSQDDRMNTEAFF. The chain has TRBV3-1 and TRBJ1-1; TRBD1 might be the D (6 bases). The CDR3 extends over 15 amino acids. Trimming took 0 bases from V and 0 from J, leaving 8 bases between them. Germline CDR1 and CDR2: LGHDT and YNNKEL (reference sequence).

This clonotype was found many times. The chain carries TRBV19 and TRBJ1-1, with TRBD1 matching 7 bases. There are 15 residues in the CDR3. Germline trimming cut 2 bases from V and 4 bases from J; bases unmatched to any gene: 7. Germline V gene sequence: CDR1 LNHDA, CDR2 SQIVND (reference sequence). The CDR3 reads CASSIIWGTATEAFF. CDR3 nucleotide sequence: TGTGCCAGTAGTATAATTTGGGGGACAGCCACTGAAGCTTTCTTT. Supplemented by reference TRBV19 and TRBJ1-1, the full variable domain reads DGGITQSPKYLFRKEGQNVTLSCEQNLNHDAMYWYRQDPGQGLRLIYYSQIVNDFQKGDIAEGYSVSREKKESFPLTVTSAQKNPTAFYLCASSIIWGTATEAFFGQGTRLTVV.

This clonotype was picked up a small number of times. The chain employs TRBV14 and TRBJ2-7, with D perhaps matching TRBD1 (7 bases). The germline V gene has CDR1 SGHDN and CDR2 FVKESK. The CDR3 covers 13 residues. The V end was cut by 4 bases, the J end by 5 bases, with 12 bases between. The CDR3 protein is CASSLQGRNEQYF. The CDR3 DNA sequence: TGTGCCAGCAGCCTACAGGGGAGGAACGAGCAGTACTTC.

On this clonotype itself: This may arise from a read error, as a much more abundant clone is one base away. The V and J genes are TRBV20-1 and TRBJ2-7, with 9 bases lining up with TRBD2. Germline CDR1 reads DFQATT; CDR2 reads SNEGSKA (reference sequence). The CDR3 covers 13 residues. CDR3 sequence reads: CSARLVAGAEPYF. Here the CDR3 DNA reads TGCAGTGCTAGGTTGGTAGCGGGAGCGGAGCCGTACTTC.

Details on this clonotype: It may be a read error: a sequence one base away is much more abundant. The chain employs TRBV3-1 and TRBJ1-1; tentative D call: TRBD1 (6 bases). Deletions cut 1 base from V and 5 bases from J, with 17 bases between. There are 16 residues in the CDR3. Germline values: CDR1 LGHDT, CDR2 YNNKEL (reference sequence). The CDR3 DNA reads as TGTGCCAGCAGCCAAGTTCGGGGGGCCGGTGGGACTGAAGCTTTCTTT. Protein: CASSQVRGAGGTEAFF.

This clonotype was seen many times. The J gene is TRBJ2-1, the V gene TRBV11-2; D not resolved. The CDR3 is made up of 13 amino acids. Germline V gene sequence: CDR1 SGHAT, CDR2 FQNNGV. Trimming removed 1 base at V and 9 bases at J, with 10 bases between. The CDR3 nucleotides read TGTGCCAGCAGCTTAGGTCTGTTCAGTGAGCAGTTCTTC. Translation gives CASSLGLFSEQFF. The variable domain in full, with the rest retrieved from reference TRBV11-2 and TRBJ2-1, is EAGVAQSPRYKIIEKRQSVAFWCNPISGHATLYWYQQILGQGPKLLIQFQNNGVVDDSQLPKDRFSAERLKGVDSTLKIQPAKLEDSAVYLCASSLGLFSEQFFGPGTRLTVL.

In regard to this clonotype: This may be a read error, as it is one base from a much larger clone. The V call is TRBV11-2, the J call TRBJ2-5; no definite D call. The CDR3 loop spans 14 amino acids. Germline V gene data show CDR1 as SGHAT and CDR2 as FQNNGV. CDR3 DNA: TGTGCCAGCAGCCCCCCTACGTACCAAGAGCCCCAGTACTTC. It specifies CASSPPTYQEPQYF.

Many counts were recorded for this clonotype. The chain joins TRBV6-2 or TRBV6-3 to TRBJ1-5, with D unresolved. The CDR3 covers 15 residues. The V gene's germline CDR1 is MNHEY and CDR2 SVGEGT. The V end was cut by 10 bases, the J end by 0 bases, with 16 bases between. CDR3 DNA: TGTGCCACCTCAAAGTCCCCTTATAGCAATCAGCCCCAGCATTTT. As protein: CATSKSPYSNQPQHF.

This clonotype was recorded many times. The rearrangement uses TRBV6-2 or TRBV6-3 and TRBJ1-4, with D perhaps TRBD1 (5 bases). V shed 7 bases and J shed 8 bases, with 23 bases lying between them. Per the germline V gene, CDR1 is MNHEY and CDR2 is SVGEGT. This CDR3 is built from 16 residues. This CDR3 is CASTASGTDYLEKLFF. CDR3 sequence (DNA): TGTGCCAGCACTGCCTCCGGGACGGATTATTTGGAAAAACTGTTTTTT.